Shown below are 32 T cell receptor beta chains from a single sample sequenced in a study of OX40 agonist ivuxolimab in advanced cancers. Data came from immunoSEQ multiplex PCR; TCRdb stores just in-frame clones and leaves some out. The sample consists of some 76,000 clones, more than 75% of them appearing once. Material: CD4+ or CD8+ T cells sorted from blood, obtained in a trial of the OX40 agonist ivuxolimab. The origin of the receptors is an adult with an advanced solid tumor such as melanoma, head and neck, liver or kidney cancer.

The V gene is TRBV5-1, the J gene TRBJ1-1, with D possibly being TRBD1 (5 bases). Germline V gives CDR1 SGHRS, CDR2 YFSETQ. The germline V and J ends were trimmed by 4 bases and 1 base, with 14 bases remaining between them. The CDR3 extends over 15 amino acids. This chain's CDR3 is CASSPGGRGNTEAFF. The DNA for the CDR3 is TGCGCCAGCAGCCCCGGGGGGAGGGGGAACACTGAAGCTTTCTTT.

The rearrangement joins TRBV14 to TRBJ2-2, with TRBD2 matching 8 bases. Per germline, CDR1 SGHDN and CDR2 FVKESK. This CDR3 contains 16 residues. The V segment lost 6 bases and the J segment 4 bases; nucleotides outside the gene matches: 10. CDR3 nucleotides: TGTGCCAGCAGGAAAGATAGCGGGACGGTCACCGGGGAGCTGTTTTTT. Amino acids: CASRKDSGTVTGELFF.

This clone was seen once. The chain is built from TRBV5-4 and TRBJ2-7; 10 bases agree with TRBD2. The V segment lost 0 bases and the J segment 4 bases; nucleotides outside the gene matches: 1. The CDR3 has 14 residues. Germline values: CDR1 SGHNT, CDR2 YYREEE (reference sequence). CDR3 DNA sequence: TGTGCCAGCAGCTTGGCTAGCGGGGGTTACGAGCAGTACTTC. Translating it yields CASSLASGGYEQYF. Looking up the rest from reference TRBV5-4 and TRBJ2-7 gives the full variable domain: ETGVTQSPTHLIKTRGQQVTLRCSSQSGHNTVSWYQQALGQGPQFIFQYYREEENGRGNFPPRFSGLQFPNYSSELNVNALELDDSALYLCASSLASGGYEQYFGPGTRLTVT.

The V gene is TRBV6-1, the J gene TRBJ1-2; 7 bases align to TRBD1. The V gene end was trimmed by 6 bases and the J gene end by 5 bases; junction bases not matched to a gene: 6. Germline CDR1 is MNHNS and CDR2 is SASEGT. CDR3 length: 13 amino acids. CDR3 protein: CASSSGGGYGYTF. The CDR3 DNA follows: TGTGCCAGCAGCTCAGGGGGGGGGTATGGCTACACCTTC.

This chain connects TRBV11-2 to TRBJ1-3; D is undetermined. Germline loops: CDR1 SGHAT, CDR2 FQNNGV. Trimming took 3 bases from V and 4 from J, leaving 4 bases between them. The length of the CDR3 is 12 residues. The DNA of the CDR3 is TGTGCCAGCAGCTTTACAGGAAACACCATATATTTT. Amino acids: CASSFTGNTIYF.

The chain combines TRBV11-1 with TRBJ2-7, with D possibly being TRBD1 (6 bases). The CDR3 length is 13 residues. CDR1 SGHAT and CDR2 FQDESV come from the germline V gene (reference sequence). V was shortened by 4 bases and J by 5 bases, with 12 bases between the two germline ends. The CDR3 DNA sequence: TGTGCCAGCAGCTCTTCGGACAGAGACGAGCAGTACTTC. It yields the protein CASSSSDRDEQYF.

The rearrangement links TRBV19 to TRBJ2-1; 10 bases are shared with TRBD2. CDR3 length equals 20 residues. In germline, CDR1 is LNHDA, CDR2 SQIVND (reference sequence). V was clipped by 3 bases and J by 0 bases; unmatched bases: 14. The CDR3: CASSISLLAGEVFSYNEQFF. The CDR3 DNA reads TGTGCCAGTAGTATCTCCCTGCTAGCGGGAGAAGTATTCTCCTACAATGAGCAGTTCTTC.

As regards this clone: The junction does not match germline at one end; this may be a read error. This chain links TRBV19 with TRBJ1-2; 7 positions match TRBD1. CDR1 is LNHDA and CDR2 is SQIVND in the germline V gene (reference sequence). CDR3 size: 17 residues. The CDR3, as DNA: TGTGCCAGTACCTCACGGGGCTTAGGGACAGTGAACTATGGCCACACCTTC. Amino acid sequence: CASTSRGLGTVNYGHTF.

The chain is built from TRBV6-5 and TRBJ2-1, with D tentatively TRBD1 (6 bases). Germline V gene lookup returns CDR1 MNHEY and CDR2 SVGAGI. This CDR3 contains 13 residues. Trimming shortened V by 6 bases and J by 7 bases, and 13 bases separated the two germline ends. The CDR3 DNA is TGTGCCAGCAGGTACCACCAGGGGAATGAGCAGTTCTTC. Translated: CASRYHQGNEQFF.

The chain recombines TRBV7-2 with TRBJ2-5, with 11 bases that match TRBD1. J lost 1 base, V lost 6 bases, and 4 bases had no gene match. The CDR3 sequence is 15 residues long. The germline V gene has CDR1 SGHTA and CDR2 FQGNSA. CDR3 nucleotides: TGTGCCAGCAGGGCGGGGACAGGGGGCCAAGAGACCCAGTACTTC. Amino acid sequence: CASRAGTGGQETQYF.

This chain uses TRBV4-1 with TRBJ2-5; no firm D call. With 0 bases removed from V and 5 bases from J, the gap between germline ends came to 13 bases. In germline, CDR1 is MGHRA, CDR2 YSYEKL. There are 15 residues in the CDR3. CDR3 in amino acids: CASSQDGIARETQYF. In nucleotides, the CDR3 is TGCGCCAGCAGCCAAGACGGAATAGCCCGGGAGACCCAGTACTTC.

V gene TRBV4-3 combines with J gene TRBJ1-1; weak D call: TRBD1 (5 bases). This CDR3 comprises 14 residues. Germline CDR1 reads LGHNA; CDR2 reads YSLEER. The ends were cut back, 0 bases at V and 10 bases at J, with 15 bases in the middle. The CDR3 DNA is TGCGCCAGCAGCCAAGATCTGGGACTCCTGAGAGCTTTCTTT. Protein sequence: CASSQDLGLLRAFF.

The rearrangement uses TRBV10-3 and TRBJ1-1, with a tentative D call TRBD1 (5 bases). V was trimmed by 0 bases and J by 4 bases, leaving 12 bases between them. Germline V gene lookup returns CDR1 ENHRY and CDR2 SYGVKD. CDR3 length: 15 residues. In nucleotides, the CDR3 is TGTGCCATCAGTGAGTCGGAGGGGTCGGGCACTGAAGCTTTCTTT. It specifies CAISESEGSGTEAFF.

The chain has TRBV28 and TRBJ1-6, with TRBD1 matching 9 bases. The CDR3 loop spans 13 amino acids. Germline assignment: CDR1 MDHEN and CDR2 SYDVKM. The ends lost 3 bases at V and 19 bases at J; junction bases unmatched: 10. CDR3 nucleotides: TGTGCCAGCAGTTTGAGGCGGGACAGGGAGTTGCACTTT. Translation: CASSLRRDRELHF.

This clone was counted only a few times. The chain recombines TRBV4-2 with TRBJ1-2; the D gene is possibly TRBD1 (5 bases). The V end was cut by 0 bases, the J end by 2 bases, with 13 bases between. This CDR3 has 16 residues. Germline CDR1 is LGHNA and CDR2 is YNFKEQ. The CDR3 sequence: CASSQEVAGGNYGYTF. CDR3 coding DNA: TGTGCCAGCAGCCAAGAGGTGGCCGGGGGAAACTATGGCTACACCTTC.

The chain combines TRBV9 with TRBJ2-1; D gene ambiguous. Germline lookup yields CDR1 SGDLS and CDR2 YYNGEE. The CDR3 loop spans 12 amino acids. V lost 0 bases and J lost 8, with 6 bases in between. The CDR3 DNA sequence: TGTGCCAGCAGCGTAGTTCCTGATGAGCAGTTCTTC. Amino acids: CASSVVPDEQFF. The full variable domain, rest sourced from reference TRBV9 and TRBJ2-1, is DSGVTQTPKHLITATGQRVTLRCSPRSGDLSVYWYQQSLDQGLQFLIQYYNGEERAKGNILERFSAQQFPDLHSELNLSSLELGDSALYFCASSVVPDEQFFGPGTRLTVL.

The table lists this clone with a count of one. V gene TRBV28 combines with J gene TRBJ1-5; D possibly corresponds to TRBD1 (5 bases). CDR3 length: 14 residues. V was clipped by 5 bases and J by 4 bases, with 12 bases between them. Germline V CDR1 and CDR2: MDHEN, SYDVKM. CDR3 DNA sequence: TGTGCCAGCAGTCGAACAGGTGGAAATCAGCCCCAGCATTTT. This encodes CASSRTGGNQPQHF. The variable domain in full, with the rest retrieved from reference TRBV28 and TRBJ1-5, is DVKVTQSSRYLVKRTGEKVFLECVQDMDHENMFWYRQDPGLGLRLIYFSYDVKMKEKGDIPEGYSVSREKKERFSLILESASTNQTSMYLCASSRTGGNQPQHFGDGTRLSIL.

The chain recombines TRBV7-3 with TRBJ2-1; either TRBD1 or TRBD2 may fit D (5 bases each). The CDR3 consists of 14 residues. CDR1 SGHTA and CDR2 FQGTGA come from the germline V gene. Trimming pared 5 bases from V and 9 bases from J, leaving 17 bases between. CDR3 sequence: CASSLRGGLGEQFF. CDR3 DNA sequence: TGTGCCAGCAGCCTCCGTGGGGGTCTCGGTGAGCAGTTCTTC.

The chain combines TRBV7-2 with TRBJ2-5, with D possibly matching TRBD1 (6 bases). The germline V gene has CDR1 SGHTA and CDR2 FQGNSA. This CDR3 spans 14 amino acids. The V end was cut by 5 bases, the J end by 1 base, with 11 bases between. The CDR3 reads CASSQGTSQETQYF. The CDR3 coding sequence is TGTGCCAGCAGCCAGGGGACAAGCCAAGAGACCCAGTACTTC.

This clone has a single count. Other DNA sequences of this sample code for an identical CDR3. The gene calls are TRBV11-2 and TRBJ1-1; weak D call: TRBD1 (6 bases). The V gene lost 7 bases and the J gene lost 1 base, with 10 bases spanning the gap. The CDR3 totals 13 residues. Germline CDR1 is SGHAT and CDR2 is FQNNGV. CDR3 coding DNA: TGTGCCAGCATGCGGACAGCGAACACTGAAGCTTTCTTT. The encoded protein is CASMRTANTEAFF.

The rearrangement joins TRBV5-4 to TRBJ1-2; 8 bases match TRBD1. Germline assignment: CDR1 SGHNT and CDR2 YYREEE (reference sequence). The CDR3 is made up of 15 amino acids. After removal of 3 bases from V and 3 bases from J, the junction contained 7 bases not matched to a gene. CDR3 in DNA: TGTGCCAGCAGCTCTAGACAGGGGTGGGACTATGGCTACACCTTC. Translated, it gives CASSSRQGWDYGYTF.

V is TRBV7-9 and J is TRBJ2-1, with 11 bases that match TRBD2. Germline CDR1 is SEHNR and CDR2 is FQNEAQ (reference sequence). The ends lost 5 bases at V and 7 bases at J; junction bases unmatched: 10. This CDR3 has 16 residues. The CDR3 sequence is CASSDSGTSGPNEQFF. In DNA form, the CDR3 reads TGTGCCAGCAGCGACTCCGGGACTAGCGGACCTAATGAGCAGTTCTTC.

The chain carries TRBV7-9 and TRBJ1-1; D call uncertain. The CDR3 covers 14 residues. Germline CDR1 SEHNR, CDR2 FQNEAQ (reference sequence). The ends were cut back, 5 bases at V and 5 bases at J, with 15 bases in the middle. The DNA for the CDR3 is TGTGCCAGCAGCCCGGGCGGTCCGGGGACTGAAGCTTTCTTT. Protein product: CASSPGGPGTEAFF.

The V call is TRBV6-6, the J call TRBJ1-5; perhaps TRBD1 as D (6 bases). The CDR3 is 16 amino acids. Trimming removed 8 bases at V and 1 base at J, with 18 bases between. Germline CDR1 is MNHNY and CDR2 is SVGAGI (reference sequence). The CDR3 loop is CASALYRVESNQPQHF. CDR3 coding DNA: TGTGCCAGCGCCCTTTACAGGGTAGAGAGCAATCAGCCCCAGCATTTT.

This clone appeared once. The V and J genes are TRBV27 and TRBJ1-2; 10 bases agree with TRBD1. Germline V gene data show CDR1 as MNHEY and CDR2 as SMNVEV (reference sequence). CDR3 length: 15 amino acids. V shed 0 bases, J shed 7 bases, and the junction held 5 bases outside the gene matches. CDR3 sequence reads: CASSLSGTGDFGYTF. The CDR3 DNA sequence: TGTGCCAGCAGTTTATCGGGGACAGGGGACTTTGGCTACACCTTC.

The table lists this clone with a few counts. The chain is built from TRBV5-1 and TRBJ2-6; D call uncertain. Trimming shortened V by 0 bases and J by 2 bases, and 9 bases separated the two germline ends. Germline CDR1 is SGHRS and CDR2 is YFSETQ. This CDR3 region has 16 residues. CDR3 sequence: CASSLGHITGANVLTF. The CDR3 DNA sequence: TGCGCCAGCAGCTTGGGACATATTACTGGGGCCAACGTCCTGACTTTC.

This chain joins TRBV30 and TRBJ1-3; unclear D gene. This CDR3 has 14 amino acids. The germline V gene encodes CDR1 GTSNPN and CDR2 SVGIG (reference sequence). The germline V and J ends were trimmed by 2 bases and 4 bases, with 12 bases remaining between them. This CDR3 reads CAWSPTRSGNTIYF. As DNA, the CDR3 is TGTGCCTGGAGTCCGACCAGGTCCGGAAACACCATATATTTT. The full variable domain, with the rest looked up from reference TRBV30 and TRBJ1-3, is SQTIHQWPATLVQPVGSPLSLECTVEGTSNPNLYWYRQAAGRGLQLLFYSVGIGQISSEVPQNLSASRPQDRQFILSSKKLLLSDSGFYLCAWSPTRSGNTIYFGEGSWLTVV.

The rearrangement uses TRBV7-2 and TRBJ2-3; 9 nucleotides align to TRBD1. Germline lookup yields CDR1 SGHTA and CDR2 FQGNSA. The trim removed 5 bases at V and 1 base at J, leaving 7 bases unmatched. CDR3 size: 16 residues. CDR3: CASSPTGGGRTDTQYF. CDR3 DNA sequence: TGTGCCAGCAGCCCGACAGGGGGGGGACGCACAGATACGCAGTATTTT.

This clone was observed once. V and J are TRBV7-9 and TRBJ1-3; TRBD1 matches 7 bases. V dropped 5 bases and J dropped 4; count of bases not matched to a gene: 5. The CDR3 totals 14 residues. Per the germline V gene, CDR1 is SEHNR and CDR2 is FQNEAQ (reference sequence). The CDR3 sequence is CASSQPGQGNTIYF. CDR3 DNA: TGTGCCAGCAGCCAACCGGGACAGGGAAACACCATATATTTT. Filled out from reference TRBV7-9 and TRBJ1-3, the complete variable domain reads DTGVSQNPRHKITKRGQNVTFRCDPISEHNRLYWYRQTLGQGPEFLTYFQNEAQLEKSRLLSDRFSAERPKGSFSTLEIQRTEQGDSAMYLCASSQPGQGNTIYFGEGSWLTVV.

The rearrangement uses TRBV9 and TRBJ1-6; D remains unclear. V was trimmed by 2 bases and J by 11 bases, leaving 11 bases between them. Germline CDR1 reads SGDLS; CDR2 reads YYNGEE. The CDR3 is 13 residues long. The CDR3 here is CASSVDGSPPLHF. The CDR3, as DNA: TGTGCCAGCAGCGTCGACGGGAGTCCACCCCTCCACTTT.

The chain couples TRBV7-2 to TRBJ1-2; the D gene is possibly TRBD1 (6 bases). Germline CDR1 SGHTA, CDR2 FQGNSA. V was cut by 5 bases and J by 8 bases, with 21 bases left in between. This CDR3 region has 15 residues. CDR3 bases: TGTGCCAGCAGCCCCCGGGGGGGGCAGGGAGTCGGCTACACCTTC. This translates into CASSPRGGQGVGYTF.

This rearrangement joins TRBV7-2 to TRBJ1-5; TRBD1 might be the D (6 bases). This CDR3 has 15 amino acids. V shed 5 bases and J shed 2 bases, with 13 bases lying between them. CDR1 and CDR2 (germline): SGHTA, FQGNSA. CDR3 loop: CASSGRGSRNQPQHF. The CDR3 coding sequence is TGTGCCAGCAGCGGGAGGGGGTCTCGCAATCAGCCCCAGCATTTT.